The 32 T cell receptor beta chains in this list originate from one sample, sequenced in a study of T cells in Graves' hyperthyroidism and ophthalmopathy. Researchers amplified the TCR beta CDR3 regions from RNA transcripts. Researchers ran a first-round RT-PCR on the TCR CDR3 using the HTBI primer set. Using its own MiXCR run on the multiplex PCR reads, TCRdb lists one record per CDR3 protein. The repertoire holds 350,000 or so distinct CDR3 sequences, roughly 15% seen once, with approximately 33% in the top ten. Material: blood. The source is a woman younger than 45 with Graves' hyperthyroidism that later progressed to Graves' ophthalmopathy.

In this sample, this clonotype turned up many times. This chain connects TRBV9 to TRBJ2-1; D is unresolved. The germline V gene has CDR1 SGDLS and CDR2 YYNGEE. This CDR3 has 15 amino acids. V was clipped by 1 base and J by 4 bases, with 12 bases between them. CDR3: CASSVIPVGYNEQFF. As DNA, the CDR3 is TGTGCCAGCAGCGTAATCCCGGTGGGTTACAATGAGCAGTTCTTC.

At least ten counts were recorded for this clonotype. J is TRBJ2-1 and V is TRBV24-1, with D perhaps TRBD1 or TRBD2 (5 bases each). With 2 bases removed from V and 2 bases from J, the gap between germline ends came to 12 bases. The CDR3 totals 16 residues. The V gene's germline CDR1 is KGHDR and CDR2 SFDVKD. The CDR3 bases are TGTGCCACCAGTGATTCTCAGCGGACAACCTACAATGAGCAGTTCTTC. Translated, it gives CATSDSQRTTYNEQFF.

This clonotype was detected many times. The chain is built from TRBV29-1 and TRBJ2-5; TRBD2 matches 10 bases. The CDR3 length is 12 residues. J was trimmed by 4 bases and V by 7 bases; bases with no gene match: 3. Germline V gives CDR1 SQVTM, CDR2 ANQGSEA. DNA for the CDR3: TGCAGCGAAATAGCGGGAGGAGAGACCCAGTACTTC. This encodes CSEIAGGETQYF.

There are many counts of this clonotype. The chain employs TRBV20-1 and TRBJ2-3, with D unresolved. The V gene lost 4 bases and the J gene lost 0 bases, with 11 bases spanning the gap. In germline, CDR1 is DFQATT, CDR2 SNEGSKA (reference sequence). There are 14 residues in the CDR3. CDR3 coding DNA: TGCAGTGCTATCGCTAAGACTAGCACAGATACGCAGTATTTT. This encodes CSAIAKTSTDTQYF.

This clonotype was seen at least ten times. The chain uses TRBV28 and TRBJ1-1; D is unresolved. CDR1 is MDHEN and CDR2 is SYDVKM in the germline V gene. V lost 6 bases and J 4 bases, leaving 15 bases between the germline ends. The CDR3 totals 14 residues. The CDR3 sequence: CASSHAGGSTEAFF. CDR3 nucleotide sequence: TGTGCCAGCAGCCATGCGGGAGGTAGCACTGAAGCTTTCTTT.

The sample holds many counts of this clonotype. V and J are TRBV2 and TRBJ2-3; 11 bases map to TRBD1. After removal of 6 bases from V and 2 bases from J, the junction contained 4 bases not matched to a gene. The germline V gene encodes CDR1 SNHLY and CDR2 FYNNEI. The CDR3 consists of 15 residues. CDR3 amino acids: CASREGQGVTDTQYF. In nucleotides, the CDR3 is TGTGCCAGCAGGGAGGGACAGGGGGTCACAGATACGCAGTATTTT. The full variable domain, with the rest looked up from reference TRBV2 and TRBJ2-3, is EPEVTQTPSHQVTQMGQEVILRCVPISNHLYFYWYRQILGQKVEFLVSFYNNEISEKSEIFDDQFSVERPDGSNFTLKIRSTKLEDSAMYFCASREGQGVTDTQYFGPGTRLTVL.

The V call is TRBV4-1, the J call TRBJ1-2; tentatively, D is TRBD1 (5 bases). With 2 bases removed from V and 3 bases from J, the gap between germline ends came to 10 bases. The CDR3 totals 14 residues. Germline V lookup: CDR1 MGHRA, CDR2 YSYEKL. DNA for the CDR3: TGCGCCAGCAGCCAACCAGACAGCCACTATGGCTACACCTTC. Its protein is CASSQPDSHYGYTF.

A few counts support this clonotype. CDR3 nucleotide sequence: TGCGCCAGCAATTGGATCGGGGTATCCGATACGCAGTATTTT. This encodes CASNWIGVSDTQYF. The chain couples TRBV10-2 to TRBJ2-3, with D possibly TRBD2 on 5 matching bases. V dropped 7 bases and J dropped 6 bases, with 17 bases sitting between them. The CDR3 length is 14 residues. Germline V gives CDR1 WSHSY, CDR2 SAAADI.

This clonotype was observed at least ten times. The chain carries TRBV27 and TRBJ1-1, with no clear D. Germline-derived CDR1 and CDR2 are MNHEY and SMNVEV (reference sequence). The CDR3 has 12 residues. With 7 bases removed from V and 9 bases from J, the gap between germline ends came to 15 bases. The CDR3, as DNA: TGTGCCAGCAAGGAGGTAGGCGGTAAAGCTTTCTTT. Translating it yields CASKEVGGKAFF.

The rearrangement uses TRBV7-2 and TRBJ2-1; 12 nucleotides align to TRBD2. After removal of 7 bases from V and 5 bases from J, the junction contained 6 bases not matched to a gene. The CDR3 extends over 15 amino acids. Germline lookup yields CDR1 SGHTA and CDR2 FQGNSA. The DNA of the CDR3 is TGTGCCAGCAAGCCTAGCGGGGGGGCGAACAATGAGCAGTTCTTC. This translates into CASKPSGGANNEQFF. The entire variable domain, with the rest obtained from reference TRBV7-2 and TRBJ2-1, is as follows: GAGVSQSPSNKVTEKGKDVELRCDPISGHTALYWYRQSLGQGLEFLIYFQGNSAPDKSGLPSDRFSAERTGGSVSTLTIQRTQQEDSAVYLCASKPSGGANNEQFFGPGTRLTVL.

This clonotype showed up just a few times. The chain combines TRBV2 with TRBJ2-7, with 7 bases identical to TRBD2. Trimming removed 5 bases from V and 4 bases from J; junction bases left unmatched: 14. Germline values: CDR1 SNHLY, CDR2 FYNNEI. The CDR3 contains 16 residues. The CDR3 DNA sequence: TGTGCCAGCAGTTTTTCAGGCCCTAGCGGAGAATACGAGCAGTACTTC. Amino acid sequence: CASSFSGPSGEYEQYF.

This clonotype was recorded at least ten times. The chain recombines TRBV5-8 with TRBJ2-1; D is tentatively TRBD1 or TRBD2 (5 bases each). The CDR3 is 14 amino acids. Germline V gene data show CDR1 as SGHTS and CDR2 as YDEGEE. The V and J ends lost 1 base and 5 bases respectively, with 10 bases between them. The CDR3 DNA reads as TGTGCCAGCAGCTTGTCAGGGACCAACAATGAGCAGTTCTTC. Translated, it gives CASSLSGTNNEQFF.

This clonotype appeared many times. This chain joins TRBV18 and TRBJ2-2; the D is unclear. CDR3 length equals 16 residues. The ends were cut back, 3 bases at V and 3 bases at J, with 14 bases in the middle. Germline assignment: CDR1 KGHSH and CDR2 LQKENI. This chain's CDR3 is CASSPIGSSDTGELFF. The CDR3 DNA reads TGTGCCAGCTCACCCATTGGCTCTTCAGACACCGGGGAGCTGTTTTTT.

In this sample, this clonotype turned up a few times. V gene TRBV11-2 combines with J gene TRBJ2-7, with a possible D match to TRBD1 (6 bases). The CDR3 spans 16 residues. From germline, CDR1 is SGHAT and CDR2 FQNNGV. V was pared by 1 base and J by 3 bases, with 16 bases between. The CDR3 DNA reads as TGTGCCAGCAGCTTAGGTCGACAGGTGAAACACTACGAGCAGTACTTC. It is translated as CASSLGRQVKHYEQYF.

This clonotype was observed a few times. The V gene is TRBV28, the J gene TRBJ2-5; perhaps TRBD1 as D (6 bases). V lost 4 bases and J 2 bases, leaving 17 bases between the germline ends. The CDR3 loop spans 16 amino acids. From germline, CDR1 is MDHEN and CDR2 SYDVKM. The CDR3 protein is CASSSPGYRAQETQYF. The DNA for the CDR3 is TGTGCCAGCAGTTCTCCTGGTTACAGGGCACAAGAGACCCAGTACTTC. Combining the CDR3 with reference TRBV28 and TRBJ2-5 gives the whole variable domain DVKVTQSSRYLVKRTGEKVFLECVQDMDHENMFWYRQDPGLGLRLIYFSYDVKMKEKGDIPEGYSVSREKKERFSLILESASTNQTSMYLCASSSPGYRAQETQYFGPGTRLLVL.

The table lists this clonotype with many counts. The chain carries TRBV12-3 or TRBV12-4 and TRBJ2-4, with a weak D call TRBD1 (6 bases). V lost 8 bases and J 1 base, leaving 15 bases between the germline ends. The CDR3 consists of 15 residues. CDR3 in DNA: TGTGCCAGCTCCGGGACATATATCGCCAAAAACATTCAGTACTTC. Encoded protein: CASSGTYIAKNIQYF.

This clonotype was counted ten times or more. The rearrangement links TRBV3-1 to TRBJ1-5; D ambiguous. V was cut by 2 bases and J by 6 bases, with 8 bases left in between. The germline CDR1 and CDR2 sequences are LGHDT and YNNKEL (reference sequence). CDR3 length equals 13 residues. The CDR3 region has the DNA TGTGCCAGCAGCCAATTCGTTAGTCAGCCCCAGCATTTT. Protein: CASSQFVSQPQHF.

The V call is TRBV29-1, the J call TRBJ2-7, with 8 nucleotides matching TRBD2. Trimming at V came to 7 bases and at J to 4 bases, leaving 9 bases not matched to a gene. The length of the CDR3 is 13 residues. Per the germline V gene, CDR1 is SQVTM and CDR2 is ANQGSEA. In nucleotides, the CDR3 is TGCAGCGCCCGGGAGGGGGGTGGATACGAGCAGTACTTC. Encoded protein: CSAREGGGYEQYF.

The rearrangement joins TRBV14 to TRBJ2-1; D is possibly TRBD2 (6 bases). The germline gives CDR1 SGHDN, CDR2 FVKESK. The V and J ends lost 4 bases and 5 bases respectively, with 12 bases between them. This CDR3 has 14 residues. In DNA, the CDR3 is TGTGCCAGCAGCCCGAGGACGGGGGACAATGAGCAGTTCTTC. Translated, it gives CASSPRTGDNEQFF.

This clonotype was found many times. V is TRBV6-2 or TRBV6-3 and J is TRBJ1-4; tentatively, D is TRBD1 (6 bases). The germline V gene has CDR1 MNHEY and CDR2 SVGEGT. CDR3 length equals 15 residues. V was cut by 6 bases and J by 3 bases, with 14 bases left in between. The CDR3 sequence: CASSNEDSSNEKLFF. CDR3 coding DNA: TGTGCCAGCAGCAACGAGGACAGCTCTAATGAAAAACTGTTTTTT.

The chain has TRBV12-3 or TRBV12-4 and TRBJ2-3; TRBD2 aligns across 11 bases. Losses at the gene ends were 6 bases for V and 2 bases for J; bases not matched to a gene: 16. This CDR3 region has 19 residues. DNA of the CDR3: TGTGCCAGCAGCCAAACCCTTCTAGCGGGGGGCCAGGTCACAGATACGCAGTATTTT. It specifies CASSQTLLAGGQVTDTQYF.

This clonotype appeared a few times. The V and J genes are TRBV6-5 and TRBJ2-7; the match to TRBD2 covers 13 bases. CDR3 size: 15 residues. Germline lookup yields CDR1 MNHEY and CDR2 SVGAGI. Unmatched junction bases numbered 5, after V lost 4 bases and J lost 5 bases. CDR3 bases: TGTGCCAGCAGTTGGACTAGCGGGAGATTGAACGAGCAGTACTTC. It codes for CASSWTSGRLNEQYF.

This clonotype appeared many times. The CDR3 bases are TGTGCCAGCCGAGGCGCCCATTATAGCAATCAGCCCCAGCATTTT. This translates into CASRGAHYSNQPQHF. This chain connects TRBV6-1 to TRBJ1-5; D gene unclear. Germline V gene sequence: CDR1 MNHNS, CDR2 SASEGT. The length of the CDR3 is 15 residues. V was pared by 8 bases and J by 0 bases, with 14 bases between.

The chain links TRBV7-8 to TRBJ2-1; possibly TRBD2 for D (6 bases). V was clipped by 1 base and J by 0 bases, with 16 bases between them. The CDR3 sequence is 18 residues long. The V gene's germline CDR1 is SGHVS and CDR2 FQNEAQ. The CDR3 protein is CASSLEWNAGSSYNEQFF. CDR3 in DNA: TGTGCCAGCAGCTTAGAGTGGAACGCGGGGAGCTCCTACAATGAGCAGTTCTTC.

This clonotype was observed a handful of times. The genes are TRBV4-1 and TRBJ1-5; D is undetermined. V was clipped by 2 bases and J by 2 bases, with 13 bases between them. In germline, CDR1 is MGHRA, CDR2 YSYEKL. The CDR3 runs 16 residues. CDR3 bases: TGCGCCAGCAGCCAATATAACTCAGAGGGCAATCAGCCCCAGCATTTT. It encodes CASSQYNSEGNQPQHF.

This clonotype was recorded at least ten times. The gene calls are TRBV7-9 and TRBJ2-1, with D perhaps matching TRBD2 (7 bases). The CDR3 has 17 residues. Germline values: CDR1 SEHNR, CDR2 FQNEAQ (reference sequence). V was shortened by 5 bases and J by 5 bases, with 22 bases between the two germline ends. The CDR3 nucleotides read TGTGCCAGCAGCCCCAGGGGAGGGCACAGGGATCACAATGAGCAGTTCTTC. The encoded protein is CASSPRGGHRDHNEQFF.

This clonotype was found a few times. V usage is TRBV30 and J usage is TRBJ2-2; 9 positions match TRBD1. CDR3 size: 15 residues. Germline CDR1 and CDR2: GTSNPN and SVGIG (reference sequence). The V gene end was trimmed by 7 bases and the J gene end by 7 bases; junction bases not matched to a gene: 13. The CDR3 region is CALAPGQGKGGELFF. CDR3 DNA: TGTGCCTTGGCACCGGGACAGGGAAAGGGCGGGGAGCTGTTTTTT.

The table lists this clonotype with a count of one. The chain has TRBV6-1 and TRBJ2-7; D is possibly TRBD1 or TRBD2 (5 bases each). Germline loops: CDR1 MNHNS, CDR2 SASEGT. The CDR3 loop spans 13 amino acids. Trimming shortened V by 5 bases and J by 7 bases, and 15 bases separated the two germline ends. The CDR3 loop is CASSFKGSKEQYF. The CDR3 coding sequence is TGTGCCAGCAGTTTCAAGGGGAGTAAGGAGCAGTACTTC.

This clonotype was counted at least ten times. The rearrangement uses TRBV27 and TRBJ1-2; D is possibly TRBD1 (6 bases). The germline CDR1 and CDR2 sequences are MNHEY and SMNVEV (reference sequence). This CDR3 region has 15 residues. V dropped 5 bases and J dropped 7 bases, with 20 bases sitting between them. CDR3 region: CASSLLRTGFRGYTF. CDR3 bases: TGTGCCAGCAGTCTCCTGCGCACAGGGTTTCGTGGCTACACCTTC.

The chain recombines TRBV2 with TRBJ2-1, with a possible D match to TRBD2 (6 bases). Germline V gene lookup returns CDR1 SNHLY and CDR2 FYNNEI. CDR3 size: 14 residues. V was cut by 6 bases and J by 4 bases, with 13 bases left in between. As DNA, the CDR3 is TGTGCCAGCAGCCCCGCAGGAGGGTACAATGAGCAGTTCTTC. Translation gives CASSPAGGYNEQFF.

This clonotype was observed at least ten times. The chain uses TRBV5-8 and TRBJ2-5; D not resolved. In germline, CDR1 is SGHTS, CDR2 YDEGEE. V was trimmed by 0 bases and J by 4 bases, leaving 13 bases between them. The CDR3 runs to 15 residues. The CDR3 DNA sequence: TGTGCCAGCAGCTTGGCCCAGATCACCCGAGAGACCCAGTACTTC. Amino acid sequence: CASSLAQITRETQYF.

This clonotype has a handful of counts. The chain combines TRBV4-1 with TRBJ2-3; TRBD2 agrees at 7 bases. V was pared by 1 base and J by 7 bases, with 14 bases of the junction left unmatched. The germline gives CDR1 MGHRA, CDR2 YSYEKL. This CDR3 region has 17 residues. Here the CDR3 DNA reads TGCGCCAGCAGCCAAGGCCAGGGACTACAGCTGAGAAATACGCAGTATTTT. Translation: CASSQGQGLQLRNTQYF.